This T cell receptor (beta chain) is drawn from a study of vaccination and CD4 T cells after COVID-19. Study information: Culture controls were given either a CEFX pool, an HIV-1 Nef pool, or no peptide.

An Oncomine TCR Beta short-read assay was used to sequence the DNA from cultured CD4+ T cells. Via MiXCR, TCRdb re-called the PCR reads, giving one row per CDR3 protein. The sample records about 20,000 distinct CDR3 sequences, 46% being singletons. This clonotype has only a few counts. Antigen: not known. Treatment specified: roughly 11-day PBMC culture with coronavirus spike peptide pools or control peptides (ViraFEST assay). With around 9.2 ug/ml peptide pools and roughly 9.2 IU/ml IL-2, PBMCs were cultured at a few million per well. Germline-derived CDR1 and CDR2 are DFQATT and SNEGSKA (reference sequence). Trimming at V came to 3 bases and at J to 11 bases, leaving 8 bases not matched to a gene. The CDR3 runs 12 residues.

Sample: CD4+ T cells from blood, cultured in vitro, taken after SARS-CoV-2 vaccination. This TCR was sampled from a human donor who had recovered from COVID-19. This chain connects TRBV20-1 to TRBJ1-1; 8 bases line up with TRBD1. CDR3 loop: CSARVDRGDAFF. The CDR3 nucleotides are TGCAGTGCTAGGGTCGACAGGGGTGACGCTTTCTTT.